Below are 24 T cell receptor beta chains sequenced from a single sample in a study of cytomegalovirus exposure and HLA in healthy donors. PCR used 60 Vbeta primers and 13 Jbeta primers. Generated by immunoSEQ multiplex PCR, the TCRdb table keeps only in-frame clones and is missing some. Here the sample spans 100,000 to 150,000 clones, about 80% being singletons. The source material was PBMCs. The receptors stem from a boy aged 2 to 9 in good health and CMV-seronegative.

The CDR3 here is CASSAGLTDNEQFF. The CDR3 DNA is TGTGCCAGCAGCGCCGGTCTAACAGACAATGAGCAGTTCTTC. The chain recombines TRBV4-2 with TRBJ2-1; no definite D call. The germline V gene has CDR1 LGHNA and CDR2 YNFKEQ. Between the trimmed V and J ends, which lost 5 bases and 5 bases, there was a span of 13 bases. CDR3 length: 14 residues.

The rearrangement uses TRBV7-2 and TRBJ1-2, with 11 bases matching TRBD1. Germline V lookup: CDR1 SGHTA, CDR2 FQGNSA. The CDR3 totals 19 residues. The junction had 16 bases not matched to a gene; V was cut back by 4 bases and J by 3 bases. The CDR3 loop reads CASSSFARTGGPPYYGYTF. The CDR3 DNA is TGTGCCAGCAGCTCATTCGCCCGGACAGGGGGCCCTCCCTACTATGGCTACACCTTC.

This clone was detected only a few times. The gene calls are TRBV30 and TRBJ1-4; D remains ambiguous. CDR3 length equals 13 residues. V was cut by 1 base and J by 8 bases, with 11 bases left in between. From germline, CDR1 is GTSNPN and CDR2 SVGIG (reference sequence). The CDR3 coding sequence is TGTGCCTGGAGTGGATTTGTCCGGGAAAAACTGTTTTTT. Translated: CAWSGFVREKLFF.

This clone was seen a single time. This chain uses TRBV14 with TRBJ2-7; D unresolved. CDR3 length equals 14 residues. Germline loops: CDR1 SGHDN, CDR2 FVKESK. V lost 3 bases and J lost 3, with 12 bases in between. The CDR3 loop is CASSQSNRIYEQYF. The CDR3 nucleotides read TGTGCCAGCAGCCAGTCTAACAGAATCTACGAGCAGTACTTC.

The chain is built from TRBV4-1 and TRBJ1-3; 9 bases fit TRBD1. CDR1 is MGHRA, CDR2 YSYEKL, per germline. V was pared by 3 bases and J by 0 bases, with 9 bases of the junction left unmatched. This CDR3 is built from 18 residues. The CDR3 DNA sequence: TGCGCCAGCAGCCAGACAGGGGGGGACCCTAGCTCTGGAAACACCATATATTTT. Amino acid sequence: CASSQTGGDPSSGNTIYF.

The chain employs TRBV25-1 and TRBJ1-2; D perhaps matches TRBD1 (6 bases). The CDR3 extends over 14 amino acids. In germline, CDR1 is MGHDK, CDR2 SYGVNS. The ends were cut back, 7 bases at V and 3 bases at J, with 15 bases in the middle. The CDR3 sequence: CASKGGGAYYGYTF. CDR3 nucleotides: TGTGCCAGCAAGGGAGGGGGGGCATACTATGGCTACACCTTC.

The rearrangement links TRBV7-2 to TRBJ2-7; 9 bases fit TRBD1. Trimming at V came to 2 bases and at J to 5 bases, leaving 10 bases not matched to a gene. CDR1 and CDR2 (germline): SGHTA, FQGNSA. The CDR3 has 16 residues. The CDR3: CASSLSVDRGSHEQYF. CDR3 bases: TGTGCCAGCAGCTTATCCGTGGACAGGGGCAGTCACGAGCAGTACTTC.

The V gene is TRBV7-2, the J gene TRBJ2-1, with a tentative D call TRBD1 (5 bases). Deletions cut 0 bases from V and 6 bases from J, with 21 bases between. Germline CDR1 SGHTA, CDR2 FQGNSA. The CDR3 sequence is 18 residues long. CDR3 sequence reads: CASSLAYHKGFVRNEQFF. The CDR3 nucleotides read TGTGCCAGCAGCTTAGCCTACCATAAGGGGTTTGTTCGCAATGAGCAGTTCTTC.

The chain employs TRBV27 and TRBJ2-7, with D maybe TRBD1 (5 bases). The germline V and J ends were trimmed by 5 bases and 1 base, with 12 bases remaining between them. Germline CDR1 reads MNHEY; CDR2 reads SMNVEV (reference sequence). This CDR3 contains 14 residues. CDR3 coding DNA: TGTGCCAGCAGTCTAGGGGCTGGGTCCTACGAGCAGTACGTC. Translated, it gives CASSLGAGSYEQYV.

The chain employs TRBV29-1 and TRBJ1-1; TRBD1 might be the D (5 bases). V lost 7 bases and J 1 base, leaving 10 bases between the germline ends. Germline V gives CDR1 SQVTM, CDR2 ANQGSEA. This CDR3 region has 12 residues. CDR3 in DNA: TGCAGCGCTATCGGGGGGAACACTGAAGCTTTCTTT. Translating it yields CSAIGGNTEAFF.

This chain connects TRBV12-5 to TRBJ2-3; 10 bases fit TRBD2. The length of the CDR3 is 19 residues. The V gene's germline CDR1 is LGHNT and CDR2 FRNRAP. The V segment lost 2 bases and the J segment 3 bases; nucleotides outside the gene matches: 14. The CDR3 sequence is CASGLPRPPSSGGTDTQYF. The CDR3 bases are TGTGCTAGTGGTTTGCCCCGACCCCCCTCTAGCGGGGGTACAGATACGCAGTATTTT.

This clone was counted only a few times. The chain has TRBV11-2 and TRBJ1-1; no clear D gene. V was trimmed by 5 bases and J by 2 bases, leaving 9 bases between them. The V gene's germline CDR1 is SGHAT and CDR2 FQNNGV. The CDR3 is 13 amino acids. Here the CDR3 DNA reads TGTGCCAGCAGCGCACGGGGAAACACTGAAGCTTTCTTT. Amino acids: CASSARGNTEAFF.

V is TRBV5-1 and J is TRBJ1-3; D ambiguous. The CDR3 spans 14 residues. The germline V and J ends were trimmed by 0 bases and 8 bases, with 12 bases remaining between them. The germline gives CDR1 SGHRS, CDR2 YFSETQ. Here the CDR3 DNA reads TGCGCCAGCAGCTTGGGGCCCTCCGGGGACACCATATATTTT. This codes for CASSLGPSGDTIYF.

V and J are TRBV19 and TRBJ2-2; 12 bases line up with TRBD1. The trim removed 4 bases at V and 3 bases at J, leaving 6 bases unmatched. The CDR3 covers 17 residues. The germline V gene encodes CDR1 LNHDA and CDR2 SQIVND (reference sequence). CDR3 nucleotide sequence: TGTGCCAGTAGTACCCAAGGGACAGGGGGCCACACCGGGGAGCTGTTTTTT. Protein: CASSTQGTGGHTGELFF.

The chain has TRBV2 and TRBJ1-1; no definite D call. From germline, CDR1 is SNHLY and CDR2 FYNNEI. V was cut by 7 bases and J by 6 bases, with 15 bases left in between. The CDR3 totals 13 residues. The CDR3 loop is CASTSWEGSEAFF. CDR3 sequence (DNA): TGTGCCAGCACTTCCTGGGAGGGTTCTGAAGCTTTCTTT. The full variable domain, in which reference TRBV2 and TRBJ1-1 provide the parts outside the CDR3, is EPEVTQTPSHQVTQMGQEVILRCVPISNHLYFYWYRQILGQKVEFLVSFYNNEISEKSEIFDDQFSVERPDGSNFTLKIRSTKLEDSAMYFCASTSWEGSEAFFGQGTRLTVV.

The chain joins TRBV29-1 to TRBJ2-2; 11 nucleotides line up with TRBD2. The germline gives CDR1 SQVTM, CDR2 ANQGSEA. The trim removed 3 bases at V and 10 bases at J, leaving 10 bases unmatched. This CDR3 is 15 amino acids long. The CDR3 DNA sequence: TGCAGCGTTGACCTTGGGACTAGCGGCGGGGAGGAGCTGTTTTTT. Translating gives CSVDLGTSGGEELFF.

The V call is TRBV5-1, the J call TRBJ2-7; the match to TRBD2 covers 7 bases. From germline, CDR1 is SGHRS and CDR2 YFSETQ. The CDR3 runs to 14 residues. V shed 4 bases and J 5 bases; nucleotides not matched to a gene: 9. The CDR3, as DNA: TGCGCCAGCAGCCCTGGACTAGAATCGGACGAGCAGTACTTC. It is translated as CASSPGLESDEQYF.

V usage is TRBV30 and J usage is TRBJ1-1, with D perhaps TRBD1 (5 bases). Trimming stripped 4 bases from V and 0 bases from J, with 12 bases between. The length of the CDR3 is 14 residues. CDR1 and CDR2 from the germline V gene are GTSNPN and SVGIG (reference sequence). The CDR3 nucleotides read TGTGCCTGGATTCCGGGACTCATGAACACTGAAGCTTTCTTT. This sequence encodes CAWIPGLMNTEAFF. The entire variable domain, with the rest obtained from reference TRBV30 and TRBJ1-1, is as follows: SQTIHQWPATLVQPVGSPLSLECTVEGTSNPNLYWYRQAAGRGLQLLFYSVGIGQISSEVPQNLSASRPQDRQFILSSKKLLLSDSGFYLCAWIPGLMNTEAFFGQGTRLTVV.

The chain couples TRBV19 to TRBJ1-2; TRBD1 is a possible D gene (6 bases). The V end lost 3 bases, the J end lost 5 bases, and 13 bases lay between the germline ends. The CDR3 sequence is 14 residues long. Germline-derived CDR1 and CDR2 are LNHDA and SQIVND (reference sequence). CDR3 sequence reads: CASSIRAGEYGYTF. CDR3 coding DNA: TGTGCCAGTAGTATTCGAGCAGGGGAGTATGGCTACACCTTC.

CDR3 DNA sequence: TGTGCCAGCAGCTGGAGGCGGGGGAACACTGAAGCTTTCTTT. The encoded protein is CASSWRRGNTEAFF. The rearrangement links TRBV5-4 to TRBJ1-1, with D unclear. The ends were cut back, 3 bases at V and 1 base at J, with 10 bases in the middle. Per germline, CDR1 SGHNT and CDR2 YYREEE (reference sequence). The CDR3 spans 14 residues. Looking up the rest from reference TRBV5-4 and TRBJ1-1 gives the full variable domain: ETGVTQSPTHLIKTRGQQVTLRCSSQSGHNTVSWYQQALGQGPQFIFQYYREEENGRGNFPPRFSGLQFPNYSSELNVNALELDDSALYLCASSWRRGNTEAFFGQGTRLTVV.

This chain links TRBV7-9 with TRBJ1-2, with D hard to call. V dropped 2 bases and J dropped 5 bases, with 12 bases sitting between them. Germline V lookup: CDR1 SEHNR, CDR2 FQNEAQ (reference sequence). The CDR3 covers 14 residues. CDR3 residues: CASSLLDSTYGYTF. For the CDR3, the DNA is TGTGCCAGCAGCTTATTGGACTCGACTTATGGCTACACCTTC.

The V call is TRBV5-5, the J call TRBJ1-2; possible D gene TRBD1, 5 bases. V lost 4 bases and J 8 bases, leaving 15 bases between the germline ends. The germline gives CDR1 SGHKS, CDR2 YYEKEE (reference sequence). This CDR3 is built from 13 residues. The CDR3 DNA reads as TGTGCCAGCAGCGACCGGGACTACGGCGGCTACACCTTC. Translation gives CASSDRDYGGYTF.

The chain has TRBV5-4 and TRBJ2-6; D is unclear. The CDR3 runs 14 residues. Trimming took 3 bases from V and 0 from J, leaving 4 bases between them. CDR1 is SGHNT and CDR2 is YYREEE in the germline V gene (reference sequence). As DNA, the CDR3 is TGTGCCAGCAGCTCCTACTCTGGGGCCAACGTCCTGACTTTC. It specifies CASSSYSGANVLTF.

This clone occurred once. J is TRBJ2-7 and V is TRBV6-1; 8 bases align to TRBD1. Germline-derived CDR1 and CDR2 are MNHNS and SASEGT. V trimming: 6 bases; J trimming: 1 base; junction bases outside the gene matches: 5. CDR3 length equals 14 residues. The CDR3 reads CASRKTGVSYEQYF. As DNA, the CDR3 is TGTGCCAGCAGGAAGACAGGGGTTTCCTACGAGCAGTACTTC.